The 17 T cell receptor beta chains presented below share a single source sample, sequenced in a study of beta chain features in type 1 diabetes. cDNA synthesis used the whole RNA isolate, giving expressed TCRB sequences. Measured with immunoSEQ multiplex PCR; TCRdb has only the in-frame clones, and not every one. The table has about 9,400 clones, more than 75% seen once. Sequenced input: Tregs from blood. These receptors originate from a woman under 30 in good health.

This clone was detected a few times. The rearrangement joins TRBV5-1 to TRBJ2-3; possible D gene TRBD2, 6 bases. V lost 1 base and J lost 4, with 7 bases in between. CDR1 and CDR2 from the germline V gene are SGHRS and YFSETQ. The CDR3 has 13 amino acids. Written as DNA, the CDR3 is TGCGCCAGCAGCTTGTGGGAGGCAGATACGCAGTATTTT. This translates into CASSLWEADTQYF.

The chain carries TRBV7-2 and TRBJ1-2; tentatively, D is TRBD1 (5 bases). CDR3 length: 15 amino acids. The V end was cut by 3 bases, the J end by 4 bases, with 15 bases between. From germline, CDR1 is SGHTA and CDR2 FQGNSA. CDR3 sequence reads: CASSFAGSPSYGYTF. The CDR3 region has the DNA TGTGCCAGCAGCTTTGCAGGGTCTCCTAGCTATGGCTACACCTTC.

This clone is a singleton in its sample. In DNA, the CDR3 is TGTGCCAGCTCACCCCTGCCGGGACAGCTAATGTCTGAAGCTTTCTTT. Translation gives CASSPLPGQLMSEAFF. The chain carries TRBV18 and TRBJ1-1, with 7 bases aligning to TRBD1. Trimming at V came to 3 bases and at J to 6 bases, leaving 13 bases not matched to a gene. The V gene's germline CDR1 is KGHSH and CDR2 LQKENI. The CDR3 is made up of 16 amino acids. Variable domain in full (rest from reference TRBV18 and TRBJ1-1): NAGVMQNPRHLVRRRGQEARLRCSPMKGHSHVYWYRQLPEEGLKFMVYLQKENIIDESGMPKERFSAEFPKEGPSILRIQQVVRGDSAAYFCASSPLPGQLMSEAFFGQGTRLTVV.

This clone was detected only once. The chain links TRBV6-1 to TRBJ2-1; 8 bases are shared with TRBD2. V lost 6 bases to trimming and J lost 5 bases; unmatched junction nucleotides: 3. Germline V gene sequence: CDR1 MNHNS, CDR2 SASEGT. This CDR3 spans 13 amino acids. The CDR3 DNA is TGTGCCAGCAGGTCGGGACTAGACAATGAGCAGTTCTTC. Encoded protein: CASRSGLDNEQFF.

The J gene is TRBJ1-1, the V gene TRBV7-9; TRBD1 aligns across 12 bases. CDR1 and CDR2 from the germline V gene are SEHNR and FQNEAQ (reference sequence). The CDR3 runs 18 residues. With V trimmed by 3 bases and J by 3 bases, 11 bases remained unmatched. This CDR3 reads CASSFPLRDRGPYTEAFF. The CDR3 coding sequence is TGTGCCAGCAGCTTTCCGCTCCGGGACAGGGGGCCTTACACTGAAGCTTTCTTT.

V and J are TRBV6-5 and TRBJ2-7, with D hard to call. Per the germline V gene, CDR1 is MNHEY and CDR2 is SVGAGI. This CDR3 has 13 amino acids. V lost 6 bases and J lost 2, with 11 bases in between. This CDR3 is CASRPGTPYEQYF. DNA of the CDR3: TGTGCCAGCAGGCCAGGTACTCCCTACGAGCAGTACTTC.

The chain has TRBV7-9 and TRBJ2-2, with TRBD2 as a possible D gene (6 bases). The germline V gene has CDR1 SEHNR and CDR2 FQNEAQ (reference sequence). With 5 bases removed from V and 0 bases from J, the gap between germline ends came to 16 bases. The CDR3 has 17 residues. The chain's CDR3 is CASSQPGRDSNTGELFF. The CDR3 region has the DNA TGTGCCAGCAGCCAACCCGGCAGGGACTCGAACACCGGGGAGCTGTTTTTT.

The CDR3 DNA sequence: TGTGCCAGCAGCCCCCGGGAATGGGCGAATACGCAGTATTTT. Residues: CASSPREWANTQYF. V usage is TRBV5-4 and J usage is TRBJ2-3, with a weak D call TRBD2 (5 bases). The germline gives CDR1 SGHNT, CDR2 YYREEE (reference sequence). V shed 4 bases and J shed 7 bases, with 16 bases lying between them. The CDR3 spans 14 residues.

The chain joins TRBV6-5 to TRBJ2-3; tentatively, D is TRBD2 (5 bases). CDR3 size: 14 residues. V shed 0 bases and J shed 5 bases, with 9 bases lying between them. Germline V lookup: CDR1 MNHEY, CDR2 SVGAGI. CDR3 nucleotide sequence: TGTGCCAGCAGTTACTCCCTAGCAAGAGATACGCAGTATTTT. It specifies CASSYSLARDTQYF.

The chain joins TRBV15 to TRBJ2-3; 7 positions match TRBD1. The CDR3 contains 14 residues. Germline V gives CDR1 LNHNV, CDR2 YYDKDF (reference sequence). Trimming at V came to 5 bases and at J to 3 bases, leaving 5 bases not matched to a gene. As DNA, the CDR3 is TGTGCCACCAGCCGAGGGGGCGCGACAGATACGCAGTATTTT. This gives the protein CATSRGGATDTQYF.

The CDR3 DNA follows: TGTGCCAGCAGCGTAGCCGGAGGGCTGGGTGAAAAACTGTTTTTT. Translating it yields CASSVAGGLGEKLFF. The chain links TRBV9 to TRBJ1-4; D is ambiguous. The CDR3 spans 15 residues. The V gene's germline CDR1 is SGDLS and CDR2 YYNGEE. Between the trimmed V and J ends, which lost 0 bases and 7 bases, there was a span of 13 bases.

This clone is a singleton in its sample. The CDR3 nucleotides are TGTGCCAGCAGCGGACAGAATATTTACGAGCAGTACTTC. This translates into CASSGQNIYEQYF. The rearrangement links TRBV11-2 to TRBJ2-7, with D possibly TRBD1 on 6 matching bases. Trimming shortened V by 5 bases and J by 4 bases, and 12 bases separated the two germline ends. The CDR3 extends over 13 amino acids. CDR1 SGHAT and CDR2 FQNNGV come from the germline V gene. The complete variable domain, with remaining parts taken from reference TRBV11-2 and TRBJ2-7, reads EAGVAQSPRYKIIEKRQSVAFWCNPISGHATLYWYQQILGQGPKLLIQFQNNGVVDDSQLPKDRFSAERLKGVDSTLKIQPAKLEDSAVYLCASSGQNIYEQYFGPGTRLTVT.

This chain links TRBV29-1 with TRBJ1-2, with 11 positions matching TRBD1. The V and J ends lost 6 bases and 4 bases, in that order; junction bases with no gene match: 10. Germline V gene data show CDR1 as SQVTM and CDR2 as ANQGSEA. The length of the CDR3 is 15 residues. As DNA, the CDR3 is TGCAGCGTCTTCAGTCCCGGGACAGGGGGCTATGGCTACACCTTC. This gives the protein CSVFSPGTGGYGYTF.

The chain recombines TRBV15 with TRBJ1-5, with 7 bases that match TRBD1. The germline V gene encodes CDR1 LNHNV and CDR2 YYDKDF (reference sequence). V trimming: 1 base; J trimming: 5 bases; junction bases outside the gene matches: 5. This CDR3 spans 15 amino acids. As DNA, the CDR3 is TGTGCCACCAGCAGAGGACAGGGCCTGGATCAGCCCCAGCATTTT. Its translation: CATSRGQGLDQPQHF.

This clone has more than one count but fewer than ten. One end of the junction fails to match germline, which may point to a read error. The CDR3 loop is CASSLGPGQKVF. CDR3 DNA sequence: TGTGCCAGCAGCTTAGGTCCAGGGCAGAAGGTCTTT. The chain has TRBV7-9 and TRBJ1-1, with D perhaps TRBD1 (5 bases). CDR3 size: 12 residues. Germline CDR1 is SEHNR and CDR2 is FQNEAQ (reference sequence). The entire variable domain, with the rest obtained from reference TRBV7-9 and TRBJ1-1, is as follows: DTGVSQNPRHKITKRGQNVTFRCDPISEHNRLYWYRQTLGQGPEFLTYFQNEAQLEKSRLLSDRFSAERPKGSFSTLEIQRTEQGDSAMYLCASSLGPGQKVFGQGTRLTVV.

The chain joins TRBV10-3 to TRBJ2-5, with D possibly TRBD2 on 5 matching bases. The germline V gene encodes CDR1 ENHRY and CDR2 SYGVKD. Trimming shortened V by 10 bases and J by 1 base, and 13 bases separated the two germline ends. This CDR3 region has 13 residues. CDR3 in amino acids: CARPIGGQETQYF. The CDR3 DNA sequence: TGTGCCAGACCAATCGGAGGCCAAGAGACCCAGTACTTC.

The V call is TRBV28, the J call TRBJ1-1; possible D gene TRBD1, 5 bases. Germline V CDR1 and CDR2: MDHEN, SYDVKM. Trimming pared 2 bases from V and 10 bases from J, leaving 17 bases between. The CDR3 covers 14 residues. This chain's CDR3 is CASSLSQPGQGAFF. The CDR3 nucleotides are TGTGCCAGCAGTTTAAGTCAGCCAGGGCAAGGAGCTTTCTTT.